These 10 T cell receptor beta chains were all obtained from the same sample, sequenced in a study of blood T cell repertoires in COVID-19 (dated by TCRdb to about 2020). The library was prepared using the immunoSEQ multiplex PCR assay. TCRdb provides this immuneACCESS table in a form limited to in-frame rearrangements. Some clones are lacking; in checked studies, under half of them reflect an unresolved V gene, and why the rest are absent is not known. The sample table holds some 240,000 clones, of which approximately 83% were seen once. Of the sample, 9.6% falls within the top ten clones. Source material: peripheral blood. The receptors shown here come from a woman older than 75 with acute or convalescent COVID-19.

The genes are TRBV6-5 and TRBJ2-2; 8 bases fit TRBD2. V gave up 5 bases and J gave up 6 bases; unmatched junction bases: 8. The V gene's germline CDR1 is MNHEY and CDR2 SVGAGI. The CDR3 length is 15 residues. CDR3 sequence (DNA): TGTGCCAGCAGTACGGGAGGGGGAGGGGCCGGGGAGCTGTTTTTT. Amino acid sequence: CASSTGGGGAGELFF.

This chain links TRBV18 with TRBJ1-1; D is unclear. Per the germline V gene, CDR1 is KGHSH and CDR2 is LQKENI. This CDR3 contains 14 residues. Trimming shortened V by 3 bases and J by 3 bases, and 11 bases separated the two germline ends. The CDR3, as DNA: TGTGCCAGCTCACCGACCCGACGGGACACTGAAGCTTTCTTT. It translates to CASSPTRRDTEAFF.

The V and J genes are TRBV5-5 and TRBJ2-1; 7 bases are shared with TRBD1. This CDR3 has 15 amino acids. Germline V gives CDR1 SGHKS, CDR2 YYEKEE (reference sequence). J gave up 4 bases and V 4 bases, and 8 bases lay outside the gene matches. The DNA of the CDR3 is TGTGCCAGCAGCGAAAACAGGGGTGCGTACAATGAGCAGTTCTTC. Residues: CASSENRGAYNEQFF.

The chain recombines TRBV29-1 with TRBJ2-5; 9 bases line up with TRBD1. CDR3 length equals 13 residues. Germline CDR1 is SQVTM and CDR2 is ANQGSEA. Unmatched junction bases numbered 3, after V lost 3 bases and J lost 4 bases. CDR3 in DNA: TGCAGCGTTGACTGGGGACAGGGAGAGACCCAGTACTTC. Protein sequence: CSVDWGQGETQYF.

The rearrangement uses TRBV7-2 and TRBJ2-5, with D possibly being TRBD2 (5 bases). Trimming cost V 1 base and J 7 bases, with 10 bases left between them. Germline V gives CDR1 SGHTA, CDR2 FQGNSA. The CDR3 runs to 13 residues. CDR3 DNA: TGTGCCAGCAGCTTAGAAGGTGGAGGGACCCAGTACTTC. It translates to CASSLEGGGTQYF.

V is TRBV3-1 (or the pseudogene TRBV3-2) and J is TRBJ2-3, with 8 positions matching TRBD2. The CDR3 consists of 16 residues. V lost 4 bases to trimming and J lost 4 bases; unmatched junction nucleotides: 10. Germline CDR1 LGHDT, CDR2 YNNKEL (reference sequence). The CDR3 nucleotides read TGTGCCAGCAGCCCCTCGGGGGGGGGATTTGCAGATACGCAGTATTTT. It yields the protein CASSPSGGGFADTQYF.

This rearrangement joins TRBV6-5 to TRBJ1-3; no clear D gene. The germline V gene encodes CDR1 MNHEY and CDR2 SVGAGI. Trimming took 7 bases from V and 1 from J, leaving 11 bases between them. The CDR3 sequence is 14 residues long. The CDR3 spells CASMTPGSGNTIYF. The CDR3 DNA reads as TGTGCCAGCATGACACCGGGGTCTGGAAACACCATATATTTT.

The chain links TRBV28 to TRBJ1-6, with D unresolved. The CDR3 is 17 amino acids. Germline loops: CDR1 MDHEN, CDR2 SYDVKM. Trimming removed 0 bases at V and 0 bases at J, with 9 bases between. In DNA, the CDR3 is TGTGCCAGCAGTTTATGGGGCCCGGTCTCCTATAATTCACCCCTCCACTTT. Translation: CASSLWGPVSYNSPLHF.

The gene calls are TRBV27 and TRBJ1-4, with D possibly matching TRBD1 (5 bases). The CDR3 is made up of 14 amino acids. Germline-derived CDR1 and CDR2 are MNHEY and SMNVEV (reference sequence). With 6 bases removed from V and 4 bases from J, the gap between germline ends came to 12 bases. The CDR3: CASSQDSYNEKLFF. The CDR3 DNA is TGTGCCAGCAGCCAAGACAGCTATAATGAAAAACTGTTTTTT.

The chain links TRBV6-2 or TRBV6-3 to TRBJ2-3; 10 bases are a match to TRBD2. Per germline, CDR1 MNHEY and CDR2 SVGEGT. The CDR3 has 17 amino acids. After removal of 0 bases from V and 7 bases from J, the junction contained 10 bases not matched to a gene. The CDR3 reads CASSYSTGSSGGYTQYF. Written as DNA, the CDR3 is TGTGCCAGCAGTTACTCGACAGGTTCTAGCGGGGGATATACGCAGTATTTT.